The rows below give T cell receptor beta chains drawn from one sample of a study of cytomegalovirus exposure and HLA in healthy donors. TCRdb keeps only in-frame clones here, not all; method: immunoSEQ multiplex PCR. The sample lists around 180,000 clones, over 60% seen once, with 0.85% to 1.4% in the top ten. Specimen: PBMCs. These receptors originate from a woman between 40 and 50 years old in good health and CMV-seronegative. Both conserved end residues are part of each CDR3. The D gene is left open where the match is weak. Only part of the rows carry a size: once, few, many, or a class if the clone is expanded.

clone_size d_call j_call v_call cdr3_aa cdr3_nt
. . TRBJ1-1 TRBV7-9 CASSIGRENTEAFF TGTGCCAGCAGCATCGGGAGGGAGAACACTGAAGCTTTCTTT
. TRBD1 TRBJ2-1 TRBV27 CASSPDRVGTHHPSYNEQFF TGTGCCAGCAGTCCAGACAGGGTGGGAACCCACCACCCATCCTACAATGAGCAGTTCTTC
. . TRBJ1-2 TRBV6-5 CASSRGGAGNYGYTF TGTGCCAGCAGTAGAGGAGGGGCCGGAAACTATGGCTACACCTTC
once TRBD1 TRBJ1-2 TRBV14 CASSQDRTGYGYTF TGTGCCAGCAGCCAAGATCGGACAGGGTATGGCTACACCTTC
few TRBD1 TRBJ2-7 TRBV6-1 CASSEGRGTGVNEQYF TGTGCCAGCAGTGAAGGAAGGGGGACAGGGGTCAACGAGCAGTACTTC
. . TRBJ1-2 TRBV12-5 CASGSGEIGTLLLPANYGYTF TGTGCTAGTGGCTCAGGGGAGATCGGCACCCTTCTGTTACCCGCTAACTATGGCTACACCTTC
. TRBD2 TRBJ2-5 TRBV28 CASSSLDAGGETQYF TGTGCCAGCAGTTCCCTTGACGCGGGAGGGGAGACCCAGTACTTC
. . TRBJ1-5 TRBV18 CASSPPSRVNQPQHF TGTGCCAGCTCACCACCTTCCAGGGTCAATCAGCCCCAGCATTTT
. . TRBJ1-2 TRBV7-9 CASTKGQGNYGYTF TGTGCCAGCACCAAGGGGCAGGGGAACTATGGCTACACCTTC
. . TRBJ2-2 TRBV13 CASSLANRLMDGGELFF TGTGCCAGCAGCTTAGCGAACAGGCTAATGGATGGAGGGGAGCTGTTTTTT
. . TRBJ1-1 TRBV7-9 CASSRIQGTEAFF TGTGCCAGCAGCCGTATACAGGGCACTGAAGCTTTCTTT
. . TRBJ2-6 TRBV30 CAWSKLAGANVLTF TGTGCCTGGAGTAAACTTGCTGGGGCCAACGTCCTGACTTTC
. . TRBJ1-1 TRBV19 CASSTVMNTEAFF TGTGCCAGTAGTACTGTAATGAACACTGAAGCTTTCTTT
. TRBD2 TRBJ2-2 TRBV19 CASGGLEVYTGELFF TGTGCCAGTGGGGGACTAGAGGTTTACACCGGGGAGCTGTTTTTT
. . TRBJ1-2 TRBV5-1 CASSLGQVYGYTF TGCGCCAGCAGCTTGGGACAGGTCTATGGCTACACCTTC
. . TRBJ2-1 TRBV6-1 CASSAGRPNEQFF TGTGCCAGCAGTGCGGGGAGGCCTAATGAGCAGTTCTTC
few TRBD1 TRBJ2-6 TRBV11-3 CASSSGTGGTGANVLTF TGTGCCAGCAGCTCCGGGACAGGGGGAACTGGGGCCAACGTCCTGACTTTC
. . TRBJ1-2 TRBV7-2 CASSLDSSNYGYTF TGTGCCAGCAGCCTGGACAGTTCTAACTATGGCTACACCTTC